The 4 T cell receptor beta chains below all came from one sample that was sequenced in a study of graft-versus-host responses after intestinal transplantation. Generated by immunoSEQ multiplex PCR, the TCRdb table keeps only in-frame clones and is missing some. Found here are about 20,000 clones, approximately 89% of them singletons; the top ten hold roughly 50%. The sample was bone marrow, taken about 130 days after transplant. All receptors come from a human patient who received an intestinal transplant, so some T cells may come from the graft donor.

The chain links TRBV7-9 to TRBJ1-2; 8 bases map to TRBD1. The trim removed 1 base at V and 5 bases at J, leaving 6 bases unmatched. The CDR3 sequence is 15 residues long. Germline CDR1 reads SEHNR; CDR2 reads FQNEAQ (reference sequence). CDR3 region: CASSLDGTGLYGYTF. The CDR3 nucleotides read TGTGCCAGCAGCTTAGACGGGACAGGTCTATATGGCTACACCTTC. The variable domain in full, with the rest retrieved from reference TRBV7-9 and TRBJ1-2, is DTGVSQNPRHKITKRGQNVTFRCDPISEHNRLYWYRQTLGQGPEFLTYFQNEAQLEKSRLLSDRFSAERPKGSFSTLEIQRTEQGDSAMYLCASSLDGTGLYGYTFGSGTRLTVV.

The genes are TRBV7-2 and TRBJ1-5; D not resolved. Germline-derived CDR1 and CDR2 are SGHTA and FQGNSA. The CDR3 has 15 amino acids. With 1 base removed from V and 5 bases from J, the gap between germline ends came to 12 bases. CDR3 coding DNA: TGTGCCAGCAGCTTAGTGGCCGGGAATGATCAGCCCCAGCATTTT. The encoded protein is CASSLVAGNDQPQHF.

The V call is TRBV6-5, the J call TRBJ2-3; TRBD2 is a possible D gene (6 bases). The CDR3 length is 15 residues. V was trimmed by 6 bases and J by 2 bases, leaving 15 bases between them. The germline gives CDR1 MNHEY, CDR2 SVGAGI. CDR3 coding DNA: TGTGCCAGCAGCCCGACTAGATTAGACACAGATACGCAGTATTTT. As protein: CASSPTRLDTDTQYF.

This clone showed up just once. V usage is TRBV4-1 and J usage is TRBJ2-6; D remains unclear. There are 16 residues in the CDR3. Trimming pared 3 bases from V and 1 base from J, leaving 10 bases between. The germline CDR1 and CDR2 sequences are MGHRA and YSYEKL. The CDR3 region is CASSHVQLSGANVLTF. In nucleotides, the CDR3 is TGCGCCAGCAGCCATGTACAGCTTTCTGGGGCCAACGTCCTGACTTTC.